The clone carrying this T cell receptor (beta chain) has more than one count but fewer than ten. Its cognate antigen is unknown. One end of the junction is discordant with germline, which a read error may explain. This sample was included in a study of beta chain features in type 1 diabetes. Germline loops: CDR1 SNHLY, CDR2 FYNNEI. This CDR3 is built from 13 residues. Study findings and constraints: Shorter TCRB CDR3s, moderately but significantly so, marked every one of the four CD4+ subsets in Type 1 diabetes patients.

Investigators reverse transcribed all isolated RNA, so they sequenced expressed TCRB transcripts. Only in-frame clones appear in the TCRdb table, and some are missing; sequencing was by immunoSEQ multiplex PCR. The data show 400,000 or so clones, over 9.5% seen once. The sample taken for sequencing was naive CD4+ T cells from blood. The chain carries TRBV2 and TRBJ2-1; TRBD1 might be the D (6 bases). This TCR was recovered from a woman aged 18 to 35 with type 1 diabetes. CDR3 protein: CASSEDRHNEQFF. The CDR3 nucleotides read TGTGCCAGCAGCGAAGACAGGCACAATGAGCAGTTCTTC.